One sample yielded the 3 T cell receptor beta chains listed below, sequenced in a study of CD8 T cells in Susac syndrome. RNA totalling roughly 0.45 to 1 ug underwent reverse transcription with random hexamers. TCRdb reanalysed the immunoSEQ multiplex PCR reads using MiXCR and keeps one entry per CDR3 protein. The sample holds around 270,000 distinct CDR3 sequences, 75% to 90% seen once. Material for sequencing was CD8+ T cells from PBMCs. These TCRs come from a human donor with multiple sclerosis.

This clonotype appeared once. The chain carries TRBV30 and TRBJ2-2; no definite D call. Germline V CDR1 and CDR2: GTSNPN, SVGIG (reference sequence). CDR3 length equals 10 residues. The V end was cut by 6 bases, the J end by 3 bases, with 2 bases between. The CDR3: CACYTGELFF. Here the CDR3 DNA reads TGTGCCTGCTACACCGGGGAGCTGTTTTTT.

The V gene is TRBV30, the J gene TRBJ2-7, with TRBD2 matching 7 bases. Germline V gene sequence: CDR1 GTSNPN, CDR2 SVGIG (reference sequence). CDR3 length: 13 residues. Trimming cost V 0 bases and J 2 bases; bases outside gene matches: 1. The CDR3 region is CAWSVAGAYEQYF. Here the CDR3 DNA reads TGTGCCTGGAGTGTGGCGGGGGCCTACGAGCAGTACTTC.

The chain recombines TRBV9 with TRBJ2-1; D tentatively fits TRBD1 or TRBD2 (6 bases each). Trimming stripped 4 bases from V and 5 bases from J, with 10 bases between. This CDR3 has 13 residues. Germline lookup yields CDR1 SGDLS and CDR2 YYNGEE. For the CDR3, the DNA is TGTGCCAGCAGCACAAGGGGGGACAATGAGCAGTTCTTC. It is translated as CASSTRGDNEQFF. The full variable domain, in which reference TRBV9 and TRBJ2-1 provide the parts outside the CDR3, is DSGVTQTPKHLITATGQRVTLRCSPRSGDLSVYWYQQSLDQGLQFLIQYYNGEERAKGNILERFSAQQFPDLHSELNLSSLELGDSALYFCASSTRGDNEQFFGPGTRLTVL.